Shown below are 8 T cell receptor beta chains from a single sample sequenced in a study of T-cell reconstitution after alpha-beta-depleted transplantation in children. During its preparation, the TCRbeta library received unique molecular identifiers. TCRdb re-derived calls from the PCR reads in MiXCR, one entry per CDR3 protein. The sample carries about 540,000 distinct CDR3 sequences, around 16% recorded once. Sequencing used PBMCs from the stem cell graft donor, obtained from the stem cell graft. The receptors come from a human donor who donated a stem cell graft to a child with acute lymphoblastic leukemia.

In this sample, this clonotype turned up a few times. This chain's CDR3 is CSVDSRGDYEQYF. CDR3 bases: TGCAGCGTTGACTCGAGGGGAGACTACGAGCAGTACTTC. The chain joins TRBV29-1 to TRBJ2-7; D might be TRBD1 or TRBD2, each matching 5 bases. The CDR3 spans 13 residues. Germline V gives CDR1 SQVTM, CDR2 ANQGSEA. Trimming pared 3 bases from V and 3 bases from J, leaving 12 bases between.

This clonotype came up a few times. The chain couples TRBV19 to TRBJ2-7, with 9 bases matching TRBD1. The junction had 5 bases not matched to a gene; V was cut back by 7 bases and J by 4 bases. CDR1 and CDR2 (germline): LNHDA, SQIVND (reference sequence). The CDR3 consists of 13 residues. CDR3 in DNA: TGTGCCAGTACCGACGGACAGGGGTACGAGCAGTACTTC. Its protein is CASTDGQGYEQYF. The whole variable domain, remainder taken from reference TRBV19 and TRBJ2-7, is DGGITQSPKYLFRKEGQNVTLSCEQNLNHDAMYWYRQDPGQGLRLIYYSQIVNDFQKGDIAEGYSVSREKKESFPLTVTSAQKNPTAFYLCASTDGQGYEQYFGPGTRLTVT.

In its sample, this clonotype was seen a few times. The chain is built from TRBV7-2 and TRBJ1-1; D may be TRBD1 (6 bases). There are 13 residues in the CDR3. Per the germline V gene, CDR1 is SGHTA and CDR2 is FQGNSA. V shed 5 bases and J shed 7 bases, with 14 bases lying between them. CDR3 loop: CASSIQGSFEAFF. Written as DNA, the CDR3 is TGTGCCAGCAGCATACAGGGAAGTTTTGAAGCTTTCTTT.

The gene calls are TRBV29-1 and TRBJ2-7; a weak D match, TRBD1 (5 bases). The CDR3 spans 14 residues. The germline V gene encodes CDR1 SQVTM and CDR2 ANQGSEA. With 7 bases removed from V and 2 bases from J, the gap between germline ends came to 18 bases. CDR3 nucleotides: TGCAGCGCACAACCAGGGCTAGGGGCCTACGAGCAGTACTTC. It codes for CSAQPGLGAYEQYF.

The chain recombines TRBV7-3 with TRBJ2-2; TRBD1 matches 7 bases. There are 18 residues in the CDR3. V shed 5 bases and J 7 bases; nucleotides not matched to a gene: 19. CDR1 is SGHTA and CDR2 is FQGTGA in the germline V gene. The DNA of the CDR3 is TGTGCCAGCAGCCGTATTGTAACTCCCGTAGACAGGGTCGGGGAGCTGTTTTTT. This encodes CASSRIVTPVDRVGELFF. The full variable domain, in which reference TRBV7-3 and TRBJ2-2 provide the parts outside the CDR3, is GAGVSQTPSNKVTEKGKYVELRCDPISGHTALYWYRQSLGQGPEFLIYFQGTGAADDSGLPNDRFFAVRPEGSVSTLKIQRTERGDSAVYLCASSRIVTPVDRVGELFFGEGSRLTVL.

This clonotype turned up a few times. The chain recombines TRBV29-1 with TRBJ2-1; TRBD1 aligns across 9 bases. Germline V lookup: CDR1 SQVTM, CDR2 ANQGSEA. The length of the CDR3 is 14 residues. V lost 7 bases, J lost 12 bases, and 16 bases stayed unmatched. DNA of the CDR3: TGCAGCGCAGTTGCGGACAGGGGAGCGGTGGGGCAGTTCTTC. Its protein product is CSAVADRGAVGQFF.

This clonotype was seen only a few times. This rearrangement joins TRBV5-1 to TRBJ2-5; the D is unclear. The CDR3 runs 12 residues. CDR1 and CDR2 (germline): SGHRS, YFSETQ. Trimming took off 0 bases at V and 9 bases at J, with 9 bases between the two ends. CDR3 protein: CASSLVGEAQYF. CDR3 DNA: TGCGCCAGCAGCTTGGTGGGTGAGGCCCAGTACTTC.

V and J are TRBV9 and TRBJ2-7; D is unresolved. Between the trimmed V and J ends, which lost 6 bases and 0 bases, there was a span of 13 bases. The germline V gene encodes CDR1 SGDLS and CDR2 YYNGEE. The CDR3 covers 14 residues. The CDR3 DNA is TGTGCCAGCATCCCCTCTTTTTACTCCTACGAGCAGTACTTC. It translates to CASIPSFYSYEQYF.